This entry features one T cell receptor beta chain sequence. Its antigen is unidentified. Use of 60 Vbeta and 13 Jbeta primers characterized the PCR. TCRdb's table, derived via immunoSEQ multiplex PCR, lists solely in-frame clones and lacks some. The data hold about 150,000 clones, with about 75% observed a single time. This entry belongs to a study of cytomegalovirus exposure and HLA in healthy donors. Study-wide findings and caveats: Cytomegalovirus-associated TCR beta chains were listed, numbering around 150. In vitro testing confirmed a few CMV-associated chains as specific for CMV antigens. Most subjects' HLA-A and HLA-B alleles were reportedly predicted from TCR beta sequences. Most CMV-associated TCR beta chains were later found to appear HLA-restricted.

Germline CDR1 reads MGHDK; CDR2 reads SYGVNS. This CDR3 contains 11 residues. V lost 4 bases and J lost 2, with 2 bases in between. The J gene is TRBJ1-2, the V gene TRBV25-1; D is uncertain. This clonotype was sampled from a man aged 18 to 29 in good health and CMV-seronegative. The material sequenced was PBMCs. The CDR3 sequence is CASSANYGYTF. The CDR3 DNA reads TGTGCCAGCAGTGCAAACTATGGCTACACCTTC.